This T cell receptor (beta chain) came from a study of T cell repertoires in cytomegalovirus infection (dated by TCRdb to the late 2010s). Background for the entire study: The peptide stimulations were aimed at well-studied HLA-B-restricted epitopes as well as recently identified HLA-C-restricted CMV epitopes, whose presentation resists viral immunomodulation. Because public TCR beta signatures pointed to carriage of CMV infection together with the matching HLA type, the HLA type of each donor mattered for the analysis. Overall study outcomes, separate from this receptor: In both this cohort and an independent roughly 330-donor cohort, the cumulative frequency of public TCR beta family members distinguished carriers of CMV infection plus the relevant HLA type. The ex vivo response was dominated by HLA-C-restricted CMV-specific TCR beta clonotypes, and the single most frequent clonotype in two of eight donors was supplied by these HLA-C-restricted clonotypes.

At the junction V is shortened by 4 bases and J by 4 bases, with 19 bases in between. The CDR3 runs 18 residues from the cysteine to the phenylalanine. CDR3 DNA is the only sequence kept; it has 54 bases, read in frame from the first base. The germline V gene provides CDR1 KGHDR and CDR2 SFDVKD. The reads were generated on an Illumina HiSeq 1500. The raw public data were reprocessed by TCRdb itself: fastp quality trimming at Q25, MiXCR clonotype calling, in-frame beta chains only. Each record represents a unique CDR3 protein, reported with the most common genes and DNA among its rows. The sample records around 430,000 distinct CDR3 sequences, roughly 42% of which are singletons. 43% of the sample belongs to the ten largest clones. Notes on this clonotype: Its target antigen remains unknown. No per-base quality is available; no much larger clone lies one base away.

In light of the paper, this sample's treatment or condition label describes: in vitro stimulation with specific CMV peptide epitopes to enrich CMV-specific T cells. The clonotype was recovered from a human donor in good health (CMV status not recorded). Some clones in this sample may be carry-over from other donors' samples. This material consisted of cultured PBMCs, taken from culture after CMV antigen stimulation. The sequence joins TRBV24-1 to TRBJ2-6; the D gene is perhaps TRBD2, on 6 matching bases. At the DNA level, the sequence is TGTGCCACCAGTGACCCCTCCTGGCGGGGAACAGGGGCCAACGTCCTGACTTTC. Translated, this is CATSDPSWRGTGANVLTF.